What follows are 25 T cell receptor beta chains derived from one specimen sequenced in a study of T-cell reconstitution after alpha-beta-depleted transplantation in children. Preparation of the TCRbeta library involved a method that used unique molecular identifiers. TCRdb called the PCR reads again in MiXCR, with one record for every CDR3 protein. The data show 90,000 to 100,000 distinct CDR3 sequences, with more than 20% seen just once and 20% to 25% held by the top ten. The input for sequencing was PBMCs, taken before TCRalphabeta/CD19-depleted stem cell transplant. The receptor source for this set is a boy aged 2 to 9 with acute lymphoblastic leukemia, due to receive a stem cell transplant.

This clonotype occurred many times. This chain connects TRBV11-2 to TRBJ2-7, with no clear D. The V and J ends lost 2 bases and 2 bases respectively, with 4 bases between them. This CDR3 is 12 amino acids long. Germline CDR1 reads SGHAT; CDR2 reads FQNNGV. Written as DNA, the CDR3 is TGTGCCAGCAGCTTATTTCCCTACGAGCAGTACTTC. It is translated as CASSLFPYEQYF.

This clonotype has more than one count but fewer than ten. CDR3 loop: CASRSTTNTGELFF. The DNA of the CDR3 is TGTGCCAGCAGGTCAACTACGAACACCGGGGAGCTGTTTTTT. The J gene is TRBJ2-2, the V gene TRBV7-8; D uncertain. The CDR3 covers 14 residues. The V end was cut by 6 bases, the J end by 0 bases, with 8 bases between. Germline V CDR1 and CDR2: SGHVS, FQNEAQ. The full variable domain, in which reference TRBV7-8 and TRBJ2-2 provide the parts outside the CDR3, is GAGVSQSPRYKVAKRGQDVALRCDPISGHVSLFWYQQALGQGPEFLTYFQNEAQLDKSGLPSDRFFAERPEGSVSTLKIQRTQQEDSAVYLCASRSTTNTGELFFGEGSRLTVL.

This clonotype has at least ten counts. The rearrangement uses TRBV5-1 and TRBJ2-4; D is ambiguous. Germline lookup yields CDR1 SGHRS and CDR2 YFSETQ. V was pared by 4 bases and J by 0 bases, with 8 bases between. The CDR3 has 14 amino acids. Here the CDR3 reads CASSRDIAKNIQYF. CDR3 DNA sequence: TGCGCCAGCAGCCGCGACATAGCCAAAAACATTCAGTACTTC.

The genes are TRBV9 and TRBJ2-2; 9 bases match TRBD2. CDR3 length: 16 residues. Germline loops: CDR1 SGDLS, CDR2 YYNGEE. With 4 bases clipped from V and 6 bases from J, the junction kept 10 bases outside the gene matches. Here the CDR3 DNA reads TGTGCCAGCAGCATCGTTCCGATAGCGGGAGCCGGGGAGCTGTTTTTT. It yields the protein CASSIVPIAGAGELFF.

The chain is built from TRBV20-1 and TRBJ2-7, with D perhaps TRBD1 (5 bases). The germline gives CDR1 DFQATT, CDR2 SNEGSKA (reference sequence). CDR3 size: 14 residues. Between the trimmed V and J ends, which lost 3 bases and 5 bases, there was a span of 17 bases. CDR3 in DNA: TGCAGTGCTAGTAGGGGTTCGGATCTCCACGAGCAGTACTTC. This codes for CSASRGSDLHEQYF.

The V and J genes are TRBV12-3 or TRBV12-4 and TRBJ1-1; D unresolved. Trimming cost V 5 bases and J 6 bases, with 10 bases left between them. The CDR3 consists of 12 residues. The CDR3 region is CASSRSFSEAFF. As DNA, the CDR3 is TGTGCCAGCAGTCGGTCGTTCTCTGAAGCTTTCTTT.

V is TRBV19 and J is TRBJ2-7; 8 nucleotides align to TRBD2. This CDR3 region has 15 residues. CDR1 is LNHDA, CDR2 SQIVND, per germline (reference sequence). V trimming: 5 bases; J trimming: 5 bases; junction bases outside the gene matches: 11. The CDR3 DNA reads TGTGCCAGTAGTCGAGCGGGAGAGGGGTACGACGAGCAGTACTTC. Encoded protein: CASSRAGEGYDEQYF.

This clonotype was seen a few times. This sequence joins TRBV10-3 and TRBJ2-7; the D gene could be TRBD1 or TRBD2 (5 bases each). The germline V gene encodes CDR1 ENHRY and CDR2 SYGVKD. The CDR3 extends over 13 amino acids. V lost 0 bases and J lost 6, with 9 bases in between. The CDR3, as DNA: TGTGCCATCAGTGAGTCGAAGAGGGGCGAGCAGTACTTC. This codes for CAISESKRGEQYF.

CDR3 residues: CASSLATSPIEQFF. DNA of the CDR3: TGCGCCAGCAGCTTGGCGACATCCCCGATTGAGCAGTTCTTC. The chain links TRBV5-1 to TRBJ2-1, with unresolved D. Germline assignment: CDR1 SGHRS and CDR2 YFSETQ. Trimming removed 0 bases at V and 9 bases at J, with 13 bases between. This CDR3 contains 14 residues.

The chain links TRBV7-6 to TRBJ2-6, with a tentative D call TRBD2 (5 bases). CDR1 is SGHVS and CDR2 is FNYEAQ in the germline V gene. The CDR3 has 19 amino acids. The ends were cut back, 0 bases at V and 0 bases at J, with 15 bases in the middle. As DNA, the CDR3 is TGTGCCAGCAGCTTAGCGCCGGAGGAGAGGGTCTCTGGGGCCAACGTCCTGACTTTC. Protein: CASSLAPEERVSGANVLTF. Together with reference TRBV7-6 and TRBJ2-6, the CDR3 gives the full variable domain: GAGVSQSPRYKVTKRGQDVALRCDPISGHVSLYWYRQALGQGPEFLTYFNYEAQQDKSGLPNDRFSAERPEGSISTLTIQRTEQRDSAMYRCASSLAPEERVSGANVLTFGAGSRLTVL.

V is TRBV7-2 and J is TRBJ1-1; 7 positions agree with TRBD1. Germline assignment: CDR1 SGHTA and CDR2 FQGNSA. After removal of 5 bases from V and 1 base from J, the junction contained 10 bases not matched to a gene. The CDR3 runs 16 residues. CDR3 residues: CASSPRAGGTNTEAFF. In DNA form, the CDR3 reads TGTGCCAGCAGCCCCCGGGCAGGGGGGACGAACACTGAAGCTTTCTTT. Variable domain in full (rest from reference TRBV7-2 and TRBJ1-1): GAGVSQSPSNKVTEKGKDVELRCDPISGHTALYWYRQSLGQGLEFLIYFQGNSAPDKSGLPSDRFSAERTGGSVSTLTIQRTQQEDSAVYLCASSPRAGGTNTEAFFGQGTRLTVV.

This rearrangement joins TRBV12-3 or TRBV12-4 to TRBJ1-1; unclear D gene. This CDR3 region has 14 residues. V lost 8 bases to trimming and J lost 3 bases, with 16 bases between them. CDR3 protein: CASRPFGSHTEAFF. CDR3 DNA sequence: TGTGCCAGCCGACCGTTCGGGTCCCACACTGAAGCTTTCTTT.

This chain joins TRBV7-9 and TRBJ2-2; 11 nucleotides match TRBD2. The junction had 12 bases not matched to a gene; V was cut back by 11 bases and J by 7 bases. Germline V gene lookup returns CDR1 SEHNR and CDR2 FQNEAQ (reference sequence). This CDR3 has 15 residues. CDR3: CAPRSGTSGIGELFF. The CDR3 DNA is TGTGCCCCGCGATCCGGGACTAGCGGAATCGGGGAGCTGTTTTTT.

This clonotype has a handful of counts. The chain carries TRBV11-2 and TRBJ2-1; 8 nucleotides agree with TRBD2. The CDR3 spans 15 residues. J gave up 9 bases and V 1 base, and 8 bases lay outside the gene matches. CDR1 is SGHAT and CDR2 is FQNNGV in the germline V gene. CDR3 sequence: CASSLAGLAGGEQFF. The CDR3 nucleotides read TGTGCCAGCAGCTTAGCTGGGCTAGCGGGTGGTGAGCAGTTCTTC.

V is TRBV20-1 and J is TRBJ2-7, with 7 bases fitting TRBD1. With V trimmed by 3 bases and J by 3 bases, 14 bases remained unmatched. This CDR3 is 16 amino acids long. The germline V gene encodes CDR1 DFQATT and CDR2 SNEGSKA (reference sequence). CDR3 coding DNA: TGCAGTGCTAGGAGTTTTCAGGGGGTCCAGGGCTACGAGCAGTACTTC. Its translation: CSARSFQGVQGYEQYF.

The genes are TRBV4-2 and TRBJ2-1; no clear D. The CDR3 is made up of 15 amino acids. The V end was cut by 0 bases, the J end by 4 bases, with 10 bases between. CDR1 LGHNA and CDR2 YNFKEQ come from the germline V gene. The CDR3 nucleotides read TGTGCCAGCAGCCAAGATCGGAGTACTTACAATGAGCAGTTCTTC. Encoded protein: CASSQDRSTYNEQFF.

This clonotype was recorded many times. This chain uses TRBV27 with TRBJ2-1; the D is unclear. Germline assignment: CDR1 MNHEY and CDR2 SMNVEV (reference sequence). The CDR3 has 12 residues. V was cut by 3 bases and J by 7 bases, with 7 bases left in between. The CDR3 DNA sequence: TGTGCCAGCAGTTTCTCCAGTAATGAGCAGTTCTTC. Residues: CASSFSSNEQFF.

The chain uses TRBV7-9 and TRBJ1-5; D uncertain. The CDR3 consists of 13 residues. Germline CDR1 and CDR2: SEHNR and FQNEAQ (reference sequence). The CDR3 DNA sequence: TGTGTCACCTCACGAGGGTCAGAGCAGCCCCAGCATTTT. Translated, it gives CVTSRGSEQPQHF.

The table lists this clonotype with a few counts. This rearrangement joins TRBV7-2 to TRBJ2-5, with D maybe TRBD2 (5 bases). Trimming stripped 4 bases from V and 1 base from J, with 7 bases between. This CDR3 is built from 13 residues. Germline CDR1 is SGHTA and CDR2 is FQGNSA. Written as DNA, the CDR3 is TGTGCCAGCAGCTCGGAGGCCCAAGAGACCCAGTACTTC. Translation: CASSSEAQETQYF.

This chain uses TRBV5-1 with TRBJ1-5; TRBD1 matches 7 bases. The CDR3 extends over 15 amino acids. CDR1 is SGHRS and CDR2 is YFSETQ in the germline V gene. J gave up 2 bases and V 0 bases, and 2 bases lay outside the gene matches. CDR3 loop: CASSLEGAGNQPQHF. In DNA form, the CDR3 reads TGCGCCAGCAGCTTGGAGGGGGCGGGCAATCAGCCCCAGCATTTT.

The rearrangement uses TRBV25-1 and TRBJ2-1, with 11 bases aligning to TRBD2. The CDR3 runs 13 residues. The V segment lost 8 bases and the J segment 5 bases; nucleotides outside the gene matches: 2. CDR1 is MGHDK, CDR2 SYGVNS, per germline. In DNA form, the CDR3 reads TGTGCCAGCCAGGGACTAGCGGACAATGAGCAGTTCTTC. It codes for CASQGLADNEQFF.

The genes are TRBV28 and TRBJ2-1; 7 bases match TRBD1. CDR1 is MDHEN, CDR2 SYDVKM, per germline. V shed 6 bases, J shed 4 bases, and the junction held 9 bases outside the gene matches. The length of the CDR3 is 15 residues. The CDR3 region is CASSPPGQTYNEQFF. CDR3 coding DNA: TGTGCCAGCAGCCCTCCGGGACAGACATACAATGAGCAGTTCTTC. The full variable domain, rest sourced from reference TRBV28 and TRBJ2-1, is DVKVTQSSRYLVKRTGEKVFLECVQDMDHENMFWYRQDPGLGLRLIYFSYDVKMKEKGDIPEGYSVSREKKERFSLILESASTNQTSMYLCASSPPGQTYNEQFFGPGTRLTVL.

The rearrangement uses TRBV5-5 and TRBJ2-7, with no clear D. The CDR3 sequence is 13 residues long. CDR1 and CDR2 (germline): SGHKS, YYEKEE (reference sequence). Trimming took 3 bases from V and 9 from J, leaving 16 bases between them. The CDR3 coding sequence is TGTGCCAGCAGCTCCAGTCTCAACATTGGGCAGTACTTC. This codes for CASSSSLNIGQYF. Drawing the rest from reference TRBV5-5 and TRBJ2-7, the complete variable domain is DAGVTQSPTHLIKTRGQQVTLRCSPISGHKSVSWYQQVLGQGPQFIFQYYEKEERGRGNFPDRFSARQFPNYSSELNVNALLLGDSALYLCASSSSLNIGQYFGPGTRLTVT.

This clonotype showed up just a few times. J is TRBJ1-1 and V is TRBV7-3; D gene uncertain. CDR1 SGHTA and CDR2 FQGTGA come from the germline V gene. This CDR3 region has 15 residues. V lost 4 bases, J lost 3 bases, and 15 bases lay in between. The CDR3 DNA sequence: TGTGCCAGCAGCTCAGAGCCTAACTGGGACACTGAAGCTTTCTTT. Translating gives CASSSEPNWDTEAFF.

V and J are TRBV4-1 and TRBJ1-2; TRBD1 is a possible D gene (5 bases). This CDR3 has 14 amino acids. Looked up from germline, CDR1 is MGHRA and CDR2 is YSYEKL. Between the trimmed V and J ends, which lost 1 base and 5 bases, there was a span of 11 bases. This chain's CDR3 is CASSQVPGGYGYTF. The CDR3 coding sequence is TGCGCCAGCAGCCAAGTCCCCGGGGGTTATGGCTACACCTTC.